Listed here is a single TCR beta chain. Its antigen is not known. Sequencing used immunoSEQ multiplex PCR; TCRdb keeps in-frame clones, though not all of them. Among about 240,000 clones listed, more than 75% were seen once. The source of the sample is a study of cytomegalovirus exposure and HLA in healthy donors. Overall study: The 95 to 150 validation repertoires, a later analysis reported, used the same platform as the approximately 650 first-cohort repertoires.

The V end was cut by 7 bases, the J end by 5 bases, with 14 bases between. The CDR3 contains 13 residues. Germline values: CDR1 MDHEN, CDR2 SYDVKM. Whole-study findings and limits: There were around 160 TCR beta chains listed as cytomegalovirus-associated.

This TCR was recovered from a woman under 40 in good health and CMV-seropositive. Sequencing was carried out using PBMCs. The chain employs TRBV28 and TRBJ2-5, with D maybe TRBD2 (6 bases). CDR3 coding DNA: TGTGCCAGCACCTTGGGGGGTGGGGAGACCCAGTACTTC. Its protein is CASTLGGGETQYF.